The present TCR beta chain was sequenced within a study of blood T cell repertoires in COVID-19. Study-wide background: Samples came from the United States, Italy and Spain, spanning acute and convalescent COVID-19. Sources were T cells, B-cell-depleted T cells, or PBMCs; the material itself was cDNA or gDNA.

The Seattle site enrolled patients during active infection and followed them longitudinally. Germline values: CDR1 KGHDR, CDR2 SFDVKD. The CDR3 contains 14 residues. The germline V and J ends were trimmed by 3 bases and 2 bases, with 7 bases remaining between them. Assay: immunoSEQ multiplex PCR; the TCRdb copy retains only in-frame clones and omits some. The data contain roughly 150,000 clones, around 90% of them singletons. The rearrangement links TRBV24-1 to TRBJ1-3, with D maybe TRBD1 (6 bases). Sample: peripheral blood. The clonotype originates from a man between 18 and 35 years old with COVID-19, enrolled during active disease. The CDR3 sequence is CATSDNRAGNTIYF. Written as DNA, the CDR3 is TGTGCCACCAGTGATAACAGGGCTGGAAACACCATATATTTT.